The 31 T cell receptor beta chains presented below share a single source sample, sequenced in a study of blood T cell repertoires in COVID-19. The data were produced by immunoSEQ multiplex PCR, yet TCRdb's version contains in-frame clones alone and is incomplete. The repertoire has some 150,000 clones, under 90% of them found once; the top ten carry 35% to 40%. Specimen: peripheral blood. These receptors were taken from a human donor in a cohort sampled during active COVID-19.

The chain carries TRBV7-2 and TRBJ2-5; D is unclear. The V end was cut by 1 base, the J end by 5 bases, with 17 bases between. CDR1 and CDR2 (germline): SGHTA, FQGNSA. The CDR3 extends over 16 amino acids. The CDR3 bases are TGTGCCAGCAGCTTAGGGTACGAGGAGCCAGTTGAGACCCAGTACTTC. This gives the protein CASSLGYEEPVETQYF.

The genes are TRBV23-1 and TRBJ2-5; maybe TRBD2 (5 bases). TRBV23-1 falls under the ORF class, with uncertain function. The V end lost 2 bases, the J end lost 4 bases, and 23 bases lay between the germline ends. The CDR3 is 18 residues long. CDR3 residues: CASSQRQRAMGGRETQYF. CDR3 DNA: TGCGCCAGCAGTCAACGCCAACGGGCTATGGGTGGGAGAGAGACCCAGTACTTC.

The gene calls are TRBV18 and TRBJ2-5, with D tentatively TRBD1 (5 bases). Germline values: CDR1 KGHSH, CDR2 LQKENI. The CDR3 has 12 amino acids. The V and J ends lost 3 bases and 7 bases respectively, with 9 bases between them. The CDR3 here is CASSPVQGTQYF. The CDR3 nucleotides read TGTGCCAGCTCACCCGTCCAGGGGACCCAGTACTTC.

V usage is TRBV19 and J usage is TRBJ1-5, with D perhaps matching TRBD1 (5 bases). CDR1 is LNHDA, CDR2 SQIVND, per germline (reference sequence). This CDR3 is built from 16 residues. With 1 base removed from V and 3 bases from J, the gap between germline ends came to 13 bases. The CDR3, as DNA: TGTGCCAGTAGTATAGCAGGCAGGGTGGACAATCAGCCCCAGCATTTT. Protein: CASSIAGRVDNQPQHF. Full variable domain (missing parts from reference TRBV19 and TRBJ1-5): DGGITQSPKYLFRKEGQNVTLSCEQNLNHDAMYWYRQDPGQGLRLIYYSQIVNDFQKGDIAEGYSVSREKKESFPLTVTSAQKNPTAFYLCASSIAGRVDNQPQHFGDGTRLSIL.

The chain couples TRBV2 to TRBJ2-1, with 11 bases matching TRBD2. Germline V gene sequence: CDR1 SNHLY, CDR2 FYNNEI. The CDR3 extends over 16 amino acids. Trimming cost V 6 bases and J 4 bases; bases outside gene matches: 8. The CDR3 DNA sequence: TGTGCCAGCAGGGGGCCCACTAGCGGGGGATACAATGAGCAGTTCTTC. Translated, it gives CASRGPTSGGYNEQFF.

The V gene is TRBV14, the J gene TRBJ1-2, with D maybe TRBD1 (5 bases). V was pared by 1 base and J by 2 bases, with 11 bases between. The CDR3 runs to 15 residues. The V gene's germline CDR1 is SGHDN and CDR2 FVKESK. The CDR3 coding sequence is TGTGCCAGCAGCCAAGTGGGGGGAACCAACTATGGCTACACCTTC. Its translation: CASSQVGGTNYGYTF.

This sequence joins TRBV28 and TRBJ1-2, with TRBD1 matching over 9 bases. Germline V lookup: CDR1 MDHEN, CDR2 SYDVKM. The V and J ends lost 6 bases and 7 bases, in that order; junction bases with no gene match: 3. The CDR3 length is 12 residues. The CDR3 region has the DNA TGTGCCAGCAGGGGACAGGGTGGTGGCTACACCTTC. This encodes CASRGQGGGYTF.

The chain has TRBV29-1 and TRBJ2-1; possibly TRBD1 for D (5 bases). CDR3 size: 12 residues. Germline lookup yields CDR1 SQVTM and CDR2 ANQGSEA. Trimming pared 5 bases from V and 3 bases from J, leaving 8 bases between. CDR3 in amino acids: CSVTDSYNEQFF. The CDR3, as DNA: TGCAGCGTTACAGACAGCTACAATGAGCAGTTCTTC.

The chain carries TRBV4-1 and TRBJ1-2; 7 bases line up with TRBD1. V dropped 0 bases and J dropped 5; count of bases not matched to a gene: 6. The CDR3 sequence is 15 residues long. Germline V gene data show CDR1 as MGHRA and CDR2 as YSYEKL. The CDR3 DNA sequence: TGCGCCAGCAGCCAAGATAGGGACAGCACTTATGGCTACACCTTC. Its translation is CASSQDRDSTYGYTF.

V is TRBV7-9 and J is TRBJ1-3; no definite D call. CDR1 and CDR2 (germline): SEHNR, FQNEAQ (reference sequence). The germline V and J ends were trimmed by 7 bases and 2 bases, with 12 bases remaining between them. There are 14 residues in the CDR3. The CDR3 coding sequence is TGTGCCAGCACCTGGAGGAAGGCTGGAAACACCATATATTTT. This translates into CASTWRKAGNTIYF. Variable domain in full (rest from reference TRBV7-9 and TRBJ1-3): DTGVSQNPRHKITKRGQNVTFRCDPISEHNRLYWYRQTLGQGPEFLTYFQNEAQLEKSRLLSDRFSAERPKGSFSTLEIQRTEQGDSAMYLCASTWRKAGNTIYFGEGSWLTVV.

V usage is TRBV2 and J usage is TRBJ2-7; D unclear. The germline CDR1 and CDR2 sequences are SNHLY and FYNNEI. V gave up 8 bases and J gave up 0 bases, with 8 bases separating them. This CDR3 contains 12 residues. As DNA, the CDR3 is TGTGCCAGCTATACTGACTCCTACGAGCAGTACTTC. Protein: CASYTDSYEQYF.

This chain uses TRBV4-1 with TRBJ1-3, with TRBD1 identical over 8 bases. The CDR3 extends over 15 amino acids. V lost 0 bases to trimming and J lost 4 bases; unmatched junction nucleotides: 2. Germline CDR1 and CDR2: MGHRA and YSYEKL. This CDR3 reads CASSQDGQGGNTIYF. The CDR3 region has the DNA TGCGCCAGCAGCCAAGATGGACAGGGCGGAAACACCATATATTTT.

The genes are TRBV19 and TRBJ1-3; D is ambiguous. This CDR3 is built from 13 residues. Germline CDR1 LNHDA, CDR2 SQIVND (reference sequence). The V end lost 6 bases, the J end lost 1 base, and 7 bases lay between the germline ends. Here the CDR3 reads CASREGSGNTIYF. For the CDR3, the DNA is TGTGCCAGTAGGGAGGGTTCTGGAAACACCATATATTTT.

DNA for the CDR3: TGTGCCAGCAGCCCGGACAACCAAGAGACCCAGTACTTC. Amino acids: CASSPDNQETQYF. This chain connects TRBV11-3 to TRBJ2-5; TRBD1 might be the D (5 bases). This CDR3 is built from 13 residues. Germline loops: CDR1 SGHNT, CDR2 YENEEA. The ends were cut back, 5 bases at V and 0 bases at J, with 7 bases in the middle.

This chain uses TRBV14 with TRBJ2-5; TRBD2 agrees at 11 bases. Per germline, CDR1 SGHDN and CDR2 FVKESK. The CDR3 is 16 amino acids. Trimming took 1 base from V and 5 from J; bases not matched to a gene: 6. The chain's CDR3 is CASSQGLAGFGETQYF. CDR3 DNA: TGTGCCAGCAGCCAAGGACTAGCGGGGTTCGGGGAGACCCAGTACTTC.

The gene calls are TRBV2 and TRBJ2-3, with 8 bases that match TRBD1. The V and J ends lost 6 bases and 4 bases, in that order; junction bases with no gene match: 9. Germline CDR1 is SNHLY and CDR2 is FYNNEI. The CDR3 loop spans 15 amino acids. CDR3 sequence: CASRPYAGGPDTQYF. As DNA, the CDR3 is TGTGCCAGCAGGCCCTACGCAGGGGGCCCAGATACGCAGTATTTT.

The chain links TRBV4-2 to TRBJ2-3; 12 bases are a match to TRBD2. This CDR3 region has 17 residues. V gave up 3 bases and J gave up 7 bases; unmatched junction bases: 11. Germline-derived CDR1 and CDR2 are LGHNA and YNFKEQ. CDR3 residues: CASSQPPSGGARYTQYF. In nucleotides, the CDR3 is TGTGCCAGCAGCCAGCCCCCTAGCGGGGGGGCCAGGTATACGCAGTATTTT.

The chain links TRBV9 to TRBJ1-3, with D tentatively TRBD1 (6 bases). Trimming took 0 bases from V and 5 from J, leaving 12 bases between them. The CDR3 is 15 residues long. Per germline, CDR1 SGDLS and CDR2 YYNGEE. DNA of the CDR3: TGTGCCAGCAGCGTAGAGGGGGTTTCGCGAAACACCATATATTTT. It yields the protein CASSVEGVSRNTIYF.

CDR3 coding DNA: TGTGCCAGCAGCTGGGACAGGGGGCATTATGGCTACACCTTC. It codes for CASSWDRGHYGYTF. This sequence joins TRBV5-6 and TRBJ1-2; TRBD1 matches at 12 bases. Trimming removed 3 bases from V and 5 bases from J; junction bases left unmatched: 2. CDR1 is SGHDT, CDR2 YYEEEE, per germline. This CDR3 has 14 residues.

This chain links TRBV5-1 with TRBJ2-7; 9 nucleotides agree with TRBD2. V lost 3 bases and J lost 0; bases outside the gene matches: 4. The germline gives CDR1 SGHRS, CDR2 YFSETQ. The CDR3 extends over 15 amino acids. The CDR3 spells CASSYRSGSSYEQYF. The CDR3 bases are TGCGCCAGCAGCTACCGTAGCGGGAGCTCCTACGAGCAGTACTTC.

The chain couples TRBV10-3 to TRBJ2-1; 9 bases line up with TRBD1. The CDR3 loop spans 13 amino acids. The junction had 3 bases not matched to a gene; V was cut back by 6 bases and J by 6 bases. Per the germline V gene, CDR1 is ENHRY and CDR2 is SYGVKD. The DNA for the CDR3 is TGTGCCATCAGGGGGACAGGGACCAATGAGCAGTTCTTC. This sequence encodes CAIRGTGTNEQFF.

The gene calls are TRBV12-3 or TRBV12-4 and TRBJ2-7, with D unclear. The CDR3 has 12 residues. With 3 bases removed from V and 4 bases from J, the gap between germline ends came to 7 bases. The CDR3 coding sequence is TGTGCCAGCAGTTTCGCTAATTACGAGCAGTACTTC. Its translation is CASSFANYEQYF.

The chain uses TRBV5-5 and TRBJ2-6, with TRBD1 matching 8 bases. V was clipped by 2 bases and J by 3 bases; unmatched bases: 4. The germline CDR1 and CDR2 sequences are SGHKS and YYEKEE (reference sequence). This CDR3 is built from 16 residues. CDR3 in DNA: TGTGCCAGCAGCTTAGGGACAGGTAGTGGGGCCAACGTCCTGACTTTC. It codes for CASSLGTGSGANVLTF.

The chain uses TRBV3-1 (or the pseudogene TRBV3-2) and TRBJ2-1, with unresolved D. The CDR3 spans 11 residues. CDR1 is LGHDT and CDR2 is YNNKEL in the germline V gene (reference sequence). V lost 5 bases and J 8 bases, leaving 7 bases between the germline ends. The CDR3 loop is CASSFTDEQFF. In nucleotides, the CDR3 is TGTGCCAGCAGCTTTACAGATGAGCAGTTCTTC.

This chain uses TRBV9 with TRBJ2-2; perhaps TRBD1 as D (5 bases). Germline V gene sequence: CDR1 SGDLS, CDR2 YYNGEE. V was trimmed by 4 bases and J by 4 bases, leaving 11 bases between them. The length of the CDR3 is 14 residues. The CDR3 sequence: CASSPQGPTGELFF. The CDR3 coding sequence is TGTGCCAGCAGCCCCCAGGGCCCCACCGGGGAGCTGTTTTTT. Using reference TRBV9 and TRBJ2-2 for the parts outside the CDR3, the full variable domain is DSGVTQTPKHLITATGQRVTLRCSPRSGDLSVYWYQQSLDQGLQFLIQYYNGEERAKGNILERFSAQQFPDLHSELNLSSLELGDSALYFCASSPQGPTGELFFGEGSRLTVL.

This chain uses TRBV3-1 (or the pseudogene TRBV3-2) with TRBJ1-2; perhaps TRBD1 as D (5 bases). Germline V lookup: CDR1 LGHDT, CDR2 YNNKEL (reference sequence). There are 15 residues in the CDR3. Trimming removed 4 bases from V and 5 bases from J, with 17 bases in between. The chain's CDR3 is CASSRSGGTSYGYTF. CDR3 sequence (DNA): TGTGCCAGCAGCCGCTCGGGGGGGACTTCGTATGGCTACACCTTC.

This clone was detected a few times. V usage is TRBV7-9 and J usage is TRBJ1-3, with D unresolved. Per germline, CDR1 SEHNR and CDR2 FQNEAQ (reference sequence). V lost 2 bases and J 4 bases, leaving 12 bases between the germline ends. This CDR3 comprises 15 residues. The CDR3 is CASSLMQLGGNTIYF. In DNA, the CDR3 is TGTGCCAGCAGCTTAATGCAACTCGGGGGAAACACCATATATTTT.

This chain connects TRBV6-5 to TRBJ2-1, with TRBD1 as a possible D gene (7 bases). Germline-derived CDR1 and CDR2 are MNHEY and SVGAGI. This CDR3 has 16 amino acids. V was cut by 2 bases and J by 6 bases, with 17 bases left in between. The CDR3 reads CASSYGRKGAGNEQFF. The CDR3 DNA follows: TGTGCCAGCAGTTACGGGAGGAAGGGGGCTGGCAATGAGCAGTTCTTC.

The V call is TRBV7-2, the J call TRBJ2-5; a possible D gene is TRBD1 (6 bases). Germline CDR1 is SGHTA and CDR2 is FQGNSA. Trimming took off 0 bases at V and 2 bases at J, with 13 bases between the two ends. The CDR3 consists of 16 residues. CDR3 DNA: TGTGCCAGCAGCTTAGCGCTCGCCAGGGGTCAAGAGACCCAGTACTTC. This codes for CASSLALARGQETQYF.

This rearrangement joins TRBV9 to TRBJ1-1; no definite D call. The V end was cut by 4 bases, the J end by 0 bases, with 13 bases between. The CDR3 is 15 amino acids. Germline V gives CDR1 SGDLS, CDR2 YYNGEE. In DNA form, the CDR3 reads TGTGCCAGCAGCCCCCCAGGCAGCTTGAACACTGAAGCTTTCTTT. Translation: CASSPPGSLNTEAFF.

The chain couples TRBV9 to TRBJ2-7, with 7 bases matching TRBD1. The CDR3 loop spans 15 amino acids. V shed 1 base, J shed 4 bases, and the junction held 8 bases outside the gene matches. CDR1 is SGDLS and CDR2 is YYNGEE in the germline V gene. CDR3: CASSVSWDSTYEQYF. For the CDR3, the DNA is TGTGCCAGCAGCGTAAGCTGGGACAGCACTTACGAGCAGTACTTC.